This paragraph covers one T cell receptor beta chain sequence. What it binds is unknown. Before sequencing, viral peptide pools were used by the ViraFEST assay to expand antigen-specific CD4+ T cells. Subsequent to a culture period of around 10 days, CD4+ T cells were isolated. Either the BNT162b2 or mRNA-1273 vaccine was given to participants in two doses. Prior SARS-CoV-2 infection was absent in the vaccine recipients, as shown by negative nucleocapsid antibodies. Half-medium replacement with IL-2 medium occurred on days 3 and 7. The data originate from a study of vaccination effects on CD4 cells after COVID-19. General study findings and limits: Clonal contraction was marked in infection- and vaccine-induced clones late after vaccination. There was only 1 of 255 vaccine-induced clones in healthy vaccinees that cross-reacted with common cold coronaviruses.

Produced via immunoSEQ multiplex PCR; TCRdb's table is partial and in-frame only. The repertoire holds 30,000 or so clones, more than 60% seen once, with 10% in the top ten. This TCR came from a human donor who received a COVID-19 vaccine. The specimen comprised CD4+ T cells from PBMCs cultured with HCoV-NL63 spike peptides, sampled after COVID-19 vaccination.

The DNA of the CDR3 is TGTGCCAGCAGCGTAGATGGTGGGGCAAATGGAAACACCATATATTTT. Its protein is CASSVDGGANGNTIYF. The J gene is TRBJ1-3, the V gene TRBV9, with D possibly matching TRBD1 (5 bases). In germline, CDR1 is SGDLS, CDR2 YYNGEE. Trimming shortened V by 0 bases and J by 3 bases, and 13 bases separated the two germline ends. The CDR3 sequence is 16 residues long. Full variable domain (outside the CDR3, taken from reference TRBV9 and TRBJ1-3): DSGVTQTPKHLITATGQRVTLRCSPRSGDLSVYWYQQSLDQGLQFLIQYYNGEERAKGNILERFSAQQFPDLHSELNLSSLELGDSALYFCASSVDGGANGNTIYFGEGSWLTVV.